This T cell receptor (beta chain) was obtained from a study of blood T cell repertoires in COVID-19. Libraries were prepared by immunoSEQ multiplex PCR; TCRdb keeps only in-frame clonotypes and omits some of them. The data contain about 170,000 clones, around four fifths of them singletons. V was pared by 3 bases and J by 10 bases, with 6 bases of the junction left unmatched. Germline values: CDR1 SGDLS, CDR2 YYNGEE. The CDR3 covers 14 residues. The sample comprised peripheral blood. The TCR was taken from a woman between 65 and 79 years old who had recovered from COVID-19. This chain uses TRBV9 with TRBJ1-6; TRBD1 matches 8 bases. CDR3 DNA: TGTGCCAGCAGCGGAGGGACAGGTGGATCACCCCTCCACTTT. This codes for CASSGGTGGSPLHF.